Presented here are 25 T cell receptor beta chains from one specimen sequenced in a study of T cells of healthy individuals. TCRdb analysed the 5' RACE reads with MiXCR anew, one entry per CDR3 protein. The data show fewer than 75,000 distinct CDR3 sequences, around 15% seen once. The origin of the receptors is a human donor in good health.

This clonotype has at least ten counts. This sequence joins TRBV12-3 or TRBV12-4 and TRBJ2-1, with 7 bases identical to TRBD2. V trimming: 2 bases; J trimming: 3 bases; junction bases outside the gene matches: 4. This CDR3 is built from 15 residues. CDR3 residues: CASSLSSGVYNEQFF. The CDR3 DNA reads as TGTGCCAGCAGTTTATCCAGCGGGGTCTACAATGAGCAGTTCTTC.

This clonotype has at least ten counts. This chain links TRBV30 with TRBJ1-4, with 7 bases fitting TRBD1. V lost 7 bases to trimming and J lost 4 bases; unmatched junction nucleotides: 9. This CDR3 spans 14 amino acids. Per the germline V gene, CDR1 is GTSNPN and CDR2 is SVGIG (reference sequence). The CDR3: CALNLGQINEKLFF. DNA of the CDR3: TGTGCCTTAAACCTGGGACAGATTAATGAAAAACTGTTTTTT.

This clonotype appeared a few times. J is TRBJ1-3 and V is TRBV5-1; a weak D match, TRBD1 (6 bases). The germline gives CDR1 SGHRS, CDR2 YFSETQ. The CDR3 sequence is 14 residues long. V dropped 0 bases and J dropped 8 bases, with 12 bases sitting between them. The CDR3 DNA sequence: TGCGCCAGCAGCTTGGTTTCAGGGGTAGACACCATATATTTT. This gives the protein CASSLVSGVDTIYF.

The chain employs TRBV5-1 and TRBJ2-1; 8 bases align to TRBD1. Losses at the gene ends were 4 bases for V and 0 bases for J; bases not matched to a gene: 6. The CDR3 runs 16 residues. Germline CDR1 and CDR2: SGHRS and YFSETQ. CDR3 region: CASSPGQGISYNEQFF. The CDR3 region has the DNA TGCGCCAGCAGCCCCGGACAGGGAATCTCCTACAATGAGCAGTTCTTC.

This clonotype has ten or more counts. The rearrangement links TRBV12-3 or TRBV12-4 to TRBJ1-5; D gene unclear. The CDR3 has 14 residues. With 3 bases removed from V and 1 base from J, the gap between germline ends came to 7 bases. The CDR3 bases are TGTGCCAGCAGTTTCCGCAGAAGCAATCAGCCCCAGCATTTT. Amino acids: CASSFRRSNQPQHF.

In this sample, this clonotype turned up a few times. The rearrangement links TRBV7-9 to TRBJ2-4; D might be TRBD1 (6 bases). The CDR3 is 15 amino acids. Trimming removed 0 bases at V and 7 bases at J, with 13 bases between. CDR1 and CDR2 (germline): SEHNR, FQNEAQ (reference sequence). The CDR3 reads CASSLARQEANIQYF. DNA for the CDR3: TGTGCCAGCAGCTTAGCCAGACAGGAGGCGAACATTCAGTACTTC. Complete variable domain (other parts from reference TRBV7-9 and TRBJ2-4): DTGVSQNPRHKITKRGQNVTFRCDPISEHNRLYWYRQTLGQGPEFLTYFQNEAQLEKSRLLSDRFSAERPKGSFSTLEIQRTEQGDSAMYLCASSLARQEANIQYFGAGTRLSVL.

V and J are TRBV6-1 and TRBJ2-1; a possible D gene is TRBD1 (5 bases). CDR3 length equals 12 residues. The germline CDR1 and CDR2 sequences are MNHNS and SASEGT. With 8 bases removed from V and 3 bases from J, the gap between germline ends came to 8 bases. The CDR3: CASFQGYNEQFF. The CDR3, as DNA: TGTGCCAGCTTCCAGGGCTACAATGAGCAGTTCTTC.

This clonotype was seen ten or more times. The CDR3: CASSLNSGGSSTDTQYF. CDR3 in DNA: TGTGCCAGCAGCCTAAATAGCGGGGGCTCTAGCACAGATACGCAGTATTTT. The chain carries TRBV12-3 or TRBV12-4 and TRBJ2-3, with 9 bases lining up with TRBD2. V was pared by 6 bases and J by 0 bases, with 10 bases of the junction left unmatched. This CDR3 comprises 17 residues.

At least ten counts were recorded for this clonotype. V gene TRBV28 combines with J gene TRBJ1-2, with 8 positions matching TRBD1. The CDR3 is 17 residues long. V was clipped by 3 bases and J by 3 bases; unmatched bases: 12. CDR1 and CDR2 (germline): MDHEN, SYDVKM. CDR3 DNA sequence: TGTGCCAGCAGTTTCCCCAAAACCGGACAGGGAGACTATGGCTACACCTTC. This translates into CASSFPKTGQGDYGYTF.

This clonotype was found many times. This chain links TRBV7-2 with TRBJ2-1; either TRBD1 or TRBD2 may fit D (5 bases each). The germline V and J ends were trimmed by 7 bases and 9 bases, with 19 bases remaining between them. The CDR3 is made up of 14 amino acids. Germline V gene data show CDR1 as SGHTA and CDR2 as FQGNSA. DNA for the CDR3: TGTGCCAGCATCCCGGGACCGTCTCTGTTTGAGCAGTTCTTC. Protein: CASIPGPSLFEQFF.

This clonotype was seen a handful of times. This chain links TRBV5-1 with TRBJ2-1, with 7 bases identical to TRBD1. Trimming at V came to 0 bases and at J to 7 bases, leaving 10 bases not matched to a gene. The CDR3 consists of 16 residues. CDR1 and CDR2 (germline): SGHRS, YFSETQ. CDR3 region: CASSLEQGLTTNEQFF. CDR3 DNA: TGCGCCAGCAGCTTGGAACAGGGGTTGACTACAAATGAGCAGTTCTTC.

In this sample, this clonotype turned up many times. This sequence joins TRBV10-3 and TRBJ2-7; 7 bases are shared with TRBD2. J was trimmed by 5 bases and V by 6 bases; bases with no gene match: 13. The V gene's germline CDR1 is ENHRY and CDR2 SYGVKD. This CDR3 is built from 15 residues. The CDR3 sequence: CAISAWGGRSDEQYF. In DNA form, the CDR3 reads TGTGCCATCAGCGCCTGGGGCGGGAGAAGCGACGAGCAGTACTTC.

This clonotype turned up a few times. The rearrangement uses TRBV5-4 and TRBJ2-3, with D maybe TRBD2 (5 bases). Germline CDR1 SGHNT, CDR2 YYREEE (reference sequence). The CDR3 has 14 residues. The ends were cut back, 4 bases at V and 6 bases at J, with 15 bases in the middle. CDR3 protein: CASSRAARADTQYF. CDR3 in DNA: TGTGCCAGCAGCCGGGCGGCGAGGGCCGATACGCAGTATTTT.

The chain carries TRBV5-4 and TRBJ2-3; TRBD1 matches at 9 bases. Germline-derived CDR1 and CDR2 are SGHNT and YYREEE (reference sequence). Trimming took 4 bases from V and 4 from J; bases not matched to a gene: 10. This CDR3 is built from 16 residues. CDR3 bases: TGTGCCAGCAGCCCCACAAACAACAGGGGGCCAGATACGCAGTATTTT. It encodes CASSPTNNRGPDTQYF. Full variable domain (remainder filled in from reference TRBV5-4 and TRBJ2-3): ETGVTQSPTHLIKTRGQQVTLRCSSQSGHNTVSWYQQALGQGPQFIFQYYREEENGRGNFPPRFSGLQFPNYSSELNVNALELDDSALYLCASSPTNNRGPDTQYFGPGTRLTVL.

This clonotype was counted only a few times. This chain connects TRBV6-2 or TRBV6-3 to TRBJ1-5; D remains ambiguous. Germline loops: CDR1 MNHEY, CDR2 SVGEGT. Trimming left V 7 bases short and J 4 bases short, with 11 bases between. The CDR3 has 13 amino acids. CDR3 nucleotide sequence: TGTGCCAGCAAGACTTTAGGAAATCAGCCCCAGCATTTT. Protein product: CASKTLGNQPQHF.

This clonotype was picked up a small number of times. V gene TRBV5-6 combines with J gene TRBJ1-1; TRBD1 agrees at 7 bases. The CDR3 contains 15 residues. Germline CDR1 SGHDT, CDR2 YYEEEE. V lost 6 bases to trimming and J lost 1 base; unmatched junction nucleotides: 9. The CDR3 protein is CASTPGQGGNTEAFF. The CDR3 coding sequence is TGTGCCAGCACCCCGGGCCAGGGGGGGAACACTGAAGCTTTCTTT.

This rearrangement joins TRBV5-5 to TRBJ1-2, with D possibly being TRBD1 (6 bases). The CDR3 is 15 amino acids. In germline, CDR1 is SGHKS, CDR2 YYEKEE (reference sequence). The ends were cut back, 0 bases at V and 3 bases at J, with 12 bases in the middle. As DNA, the CDR3 is TGTGCCAGCAGCTTGGCGGGGGGGCTCGACTATGGCTACACCTTC. It codes for CASSLAGGLDYGYTF.

As for this clonotype: A much larger clone lies one base from this, so it may be a read error. The rearrangement joins TRBV14 to TRBJ2-1, with 8 bases that match TRBD2. The length of the CDR3 is 18 residues. V was clipped by 1 base and J by 6 bases; unmatched bases: 14. Germline CDR1 SGHDN, CDR2 FVKESK. CDR3 in amino acids: CASSQVPGLVGEGNEQFF. The DNA of the CDR3 is TGTGCCAGCAGCCAAGTTCCGGGACTAGTGGGAGAGGGCAATGAGCAGTTCTTC.

This clonotype was found many times. The rearrangement uses TRBV20-1 and TRBJ2-1; D possibly corresponds to TRBD2 (6 bases). The CDR3 spans 12 residues. CDR1 and CDR2 from the germline V gene are DFQATT and SNEGSKA (reference sequence). The V gene lost 3 bases and the J gene lost 6 bases, with 9 bases spanning the gap. CDR3 in amino acids: CSARREVNEQFF. CDR3 coding DNA: TGCAGTGCTAGGCGGGAAGTCAATGAGCAGTTCTTC.

This clonotype was observed at least ten times. The rearrangement links TRBV20-1 to TRBJ1-1; D possibly corresponds to TRBD1 (5 bases). V lost 3 bases to trimming and J lost 5 bases, with 7 bases between them. Germline CDR1 DFQATT, CDR2 SNEGSKA (reference sequence). The CDR3 sequence is 11 residues long. The DNA of the CDR3 is TGCAGTGCTAGGCAGGGAACTGAAGCTTTCTTT. Translating gives CSARQGTEAFF.

This clonotype was seen at least ten times. V is TRBV6-5 and J is TRBJ2-1, with 9 bases lining up with TRBD2. Germline CDR1 and CDR2: MNHEY and SVGAGI. The J segment lost 6 bases and the V segment lost 6 bases, leaving 9 bases of the junction unmatched. This CDR3 region has 15 residues. The CDR3 loop reads CASRKSGRIRNEQFF. In DNA, the CDR3 is TGTGCCAGCAGAAAGAGCGGGAGGATTCGCAATGAGCAGTTCTTC.

The J gene is TRBJ2-1, the V gene TRBV7-2, with 10 bases matching TRBD2. Germline V CDR1 and CDR2: SGHTA, FQGNSA. CDR3 size: 17 residues. The V gene end was trimmed by 5 bases and the J gene end by 15 bases; junction bases not matched to a gene: 22. The CDR3 region is CASSRRSSNLAGAYRFF. The CDR3 region has the DNA TGTGCCAGCAGCCGAAGGTCCTCCAATCTAGCGGGGGCCTACCGGTTCTTC.

The sample holds many counts of this clonotype. This chain connects TRBV11-2 to TRBJ1-2, with D perhaps matching TRBD1 (6 bases). V gave up 4 bases and J gave up 3 bases, with 18 bases separating them. The CDR3 is made up of 16 amino acids. Germline CDR1 reads SGHAT; CDR2 reads FQNNGV. The CDR3 region is CASSSLYGGQHYGYTF. The CDR3 DNA reads TGTGCCAGCAGCTCCTTATACGGTGGACAGCACTATGGCTACACCTTC.

The CDR3 bases are TGTGCCATCAGTGAGTCGACGGGAGTGGGAGGAAACACCATATATTTT. Amino acid sequence: CAISESTGVGGNTIYF. The chain employs TRBV10-3 and TRBJ1-3; D gene ambiguous. This CDR3 region has 16 residues. CDR1 and CDR2 from the germline V gene are ENHRY and SYGVKD. The V and J ends lost 0 bases and 4 bases respectively, with 13 bases between them.

This clonotype has only a few counts. The CDR3 loop is CSARGLTGGYEQYF. The CDR3 coding sequence is TGCAGTGCTAGAGGACTTACAGGGGGTTACGAGCAGTACTTC. The chain couples TRBV20-1 to TRBJ2-7, with 8 bases lining up with TRBD1. Germline assignment: CDR1 DFQATT and CDR2 SNEGSKA (reference sequence). J was trimmed by 4 bases and V by 1 base; bases with no gene match: 6. The CDR3 covers 14 residues.